Shown below are 10 T cell receptor beta chains from a single sample sequenced in a study of T cells in Graves' hyperthyroidism and ophthalmopathy. From RNA transcripts, TCR beta CDR3 regions were amplified. TCR CDR3 regions were first amplified by RT-PCR with HTBI primers. TCRdb itself ran the multiplex PCR reads through MiXCR, one entry per CDR3 protein. The sample carries over 400,000 distinct CDR3 sequences, approximately 15% recorded once. Sample: blood. These TCRs come from a man younger than 35 with Graves' ophthalmopathy.

This clonotype was seen only a few times. The rearrangement uses TRBV20-1 and TRBJ2-4; 10 nucleotides match TRBD2. Losses at the gene ends were 3 bases for V and 1 base for J; bases not matched to a gene: 12. Germline V gene lookup returns CDR1 DFQATT and CDR2 SNEGSKA (reference sequence). The CDR3 sequence is 18 residues long. The CDR3 is CSARSSGRAFLAKNIQYF. For the CDR3, the DNA is TGCAGTGCTAGGAGCAGCGGGAGGGCGTTTCTCGCCAAAAACATTCAGTACTTC.

This sequence joins TRBV27 and TRBJ2-5; possibly TRBD2 for D (6 bases). The CDR3 length is 16 residues. The ends were cut back, 0 bases at V and 2 bases at J, with 13 bases in the middle. Germline CDR1 is MNHEY and CDR2 is SMNVEV (reference sequence). The CDR3 sequence: CASSLSFPRGQETQYF. CDR3 in DNA: TGTGCCAGCAGTTTATCGTTCCCTCGGGGGCAAGAGACCCAGTACTTC.

This clonotype was counted at least ten times. V usage is TRBV2 and J usage is TRBJ1-5; 8 bases align to TRBD1. V dropped 6 bases and J dropped 0; count of bases not matched to a gene: 19. The CDR3 is made up of 20 amino acids. CDR1 is SNHLY and CDR2 is FYNNEI in the germline V gene. This CDR3 is CASRQTKGTGLSHSNQPQHF. The CDR3 DNA reads as TGTGCCAGCAGACAAACGAAAGGGACAGGCCTCTCTCATAGCAATCAGCCCCAGCATTTT.

On this clonotype: A read error is possible here, since a much larger clone lies one base away. No conserved phenylalanine or tryptophan is present at the end of the CDR3, so a read error is the likely explanation. In nucleotides, the CDR3 is TGTGCCAGCAGCCGAGGAGGTGGGTACGAGACCCAGTACCTC. Protein sequence: CASSRGGGYETQYL. V is TRBV3-1 and J is TRBJ2-5; perhaps TRBD2 as D (5 bases). The V gene's germline CDR1 is LGHDT and CDR2 YNNKEL (reference sequence). The CDR3 has 14 residues. V lost 4 bases and J lost 5, with 14 bases in between.

About this clonotype: A much larger clone differs by one base, so this may be a read error. This chain links TRBV2 with TRBJ1-5; 7 bases map to TRBD1. CDR1 is SNHLY and CDR2 is FYNNEI in the germline V gene. This CDR3 contains 13 residues. The CDR3 spells CAGRGEFNQPQHF. In nucleotides, the CDR3 is TGTGCCGGCAGGGGGGAATTTAATCAGCCCCAGCATTTT.

Ten or more counts support this clonotype. The V gene is TRBV12-3 or TRBV12-4, the J gene TRBJ1-1, with D perhaps TRBD1 (5 bases). There are 13 residues in the CDR3. The germline V and J ends were trimmed by 6 bases and 4 bases, with 12 bases remaining between them. CDR3 DNA sequence: TGTGCCAGCAGCCCCTACGGGGGCACTGAAGCTTTCTTT. Protein sequence: CASSPYGGTEAFF.

This clonotype was seen ten or more times. The V call is TRBV5-1, the J call TRBJ1-3, with a weak D call TRBD1 (6 bases). CDR3 length: 14 amino acids. Trimming shortened V by 4 bases and J by 4 bases, and 12 bases separated the two germline ends. CDR1 is SGHRS and CDR2 is YFSETQ in the germline V gene. The CDR3 nucleotides are TGCGCCAGCAGCGGAGACAGGTCCGGAAACACCATATATTTT. This encodes CASSGDRSGNTIYF.

This clonotype has at least ten counts. The chain joins TRBV20-1 to TRBJ2-7; unclear D gene. Per germline, CDR1 DFQATT and CDR2 SNEGSKA (reference sequence). CDR3 length: 14 amino acids. The V end was cut by 2 bases, the J end by 2 bases, with 13 bases between. In DNA, the CDR3 is TGCAGTGCTAGACTTCCGACCGAGCCCTACGAGCAGTACTTC. This sequence encodes CSARLPTEPYEQYF.

This clonotype was counted many times. This chain uses TRBV3-1 with TRBJ1-4; no definite D call. The CDR3 is 15 residues long. Germline V gene lookup returns CDR1 LGHDT and CDR2 YNNKEL (reference sequence). V was trimmed by 0 bases and J by 3 bases, leaving 8 bases between them. CDR3 nucleotide sequence: TGTGCCAGCAGCCAAGAATGGACGGCTAATGAAAAACTGTTTTTT. Amino acids: CASSQEWTANEKLFF.

This clonotype was found a few times. The rearrangement uses TRBV18 and TRBJ1-2, with D uncertain. V dropped 0 bases and J dropped 4 bases, with 9 bases sitting between them. Germline V gene sequence: CDR1 KGHSH, CDR2 LQKENI. The CDR3 is made up of 14 amino acids. Here the CDR3 reads CASSPPRETYGYTF. The CDR3 DNA is TGTGCCAGCTCACCACCGAGGGAAACCTATGGCTACACCTTC. Combining the CDR3 with reference TRBV18 and TRBJ1-2 gives the whole variable domain NAGVMQNPRHLVRRRGQEARLRCSPMKGHSHVYWYRQLPEEGLKFMVYLQKENIIDESGMPKERFSAEFPKEGPSILRIQQVVRGDSAAYFCASSPPRETYGYTFGSGTRLTVV.